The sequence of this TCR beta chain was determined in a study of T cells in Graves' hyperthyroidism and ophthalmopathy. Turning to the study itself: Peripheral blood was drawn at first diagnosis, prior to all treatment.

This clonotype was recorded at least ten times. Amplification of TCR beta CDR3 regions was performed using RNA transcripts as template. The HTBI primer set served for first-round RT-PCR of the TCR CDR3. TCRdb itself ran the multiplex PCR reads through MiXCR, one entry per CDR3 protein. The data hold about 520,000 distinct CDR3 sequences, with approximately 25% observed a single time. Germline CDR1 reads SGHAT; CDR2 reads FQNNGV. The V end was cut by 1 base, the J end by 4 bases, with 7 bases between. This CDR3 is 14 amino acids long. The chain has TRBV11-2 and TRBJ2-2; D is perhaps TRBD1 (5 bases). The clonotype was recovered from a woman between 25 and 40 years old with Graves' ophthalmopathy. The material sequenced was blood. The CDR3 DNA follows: TGTGCCAGCAGCTTAGTGCAGGGCACCGGGGAGCTGTTTTTT. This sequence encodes CASSLVQGTGELFF.